Given below is one T cell receptor beta chain in context. This clone was observed once. This clone's antigen is unknown. Base qualities are not recorded, but no much larger clone differs from it by a single base. The data were obtained in a study of beta chain features in type 1 diabetes (dated by TCRdb to between 2017 and 2018). Study-level background: Mean age, gender distribution, total cell number and subset yield did not differ between patients and healthy donors. A total of roughly 99 million sorted cells were examined across all samples, and the number of cells per subset was strongly correlated with RNA yield. In the study, recently diagnosed type 1 diabetes patients and matched healthy donors were compared on the TCRB repertoires of their sorted circulating CD4+ T cell subsets. Naive and central memory subsets were obtained from all 28 donors, but regulatory and stem cell-like memory subsets were isolated from only 8 patients and roughly eight healthy donors.

As encoded in the germline V gene, CDR1 is LGHNT while CDR2 is FRNRAP. V drops 6 bases and J drops 4 bases, leaving 6 bases in between. CDR3 length: 12 amino acids, cysteine to phenylalanine. Only the CDR3 DNA stays, 36 bases, in frame from base 1. From each donor, a single peripheral blood sample of 100 to 150 mL on average was drawn into heparinised tubes. A BD FACSAria II and a panel including CD45RO, CCR7, CD25, CD127, CD95 and CD27 were used to sort naive, central memory, regulatory and stem cell-like memory CD4+ T cells. A purity above 98% was achieved for all sorted populations. PBMCs were separated immediately by Lymphoprep density gradient centrifugation and were stained directly, without being cultured. Samples were stained and sorted in pairs, with one healthy donor and one patient per experiment, so that batch effects were minimized. The entire amount of isolated RNA was reverse transcribed using the High Capacity cDNA Reverse Transcription Kit, so the sequenced TCRB transcripts were expressed ones. Deep immunoSEQ sequencing was performed on naive, central memory and regulatory T cell samples, with an average of roughly 3.3 million total reads per sample. Sorted cells were lysed in RLT buffer, and RNA was extracted using DNase-treated RNeasy Micro or Mini kits according to cell number. Each cell subset was processed separately to prevent cross-contamination, with patient and healthy donor samples processed together. Using the immunoSEQ multiplex PCR, TCRB sequences were amplified from cDNA into 87-bp fragments spanning the CDR3 region. Amplicons were sequenced on the Illumina HiSeq platform. As for how the authors treated the data: Synthetic template baselines were used to correct PCR bias computationally, reads within Hamming distance 2 were collapsed together, and singletons that could not be merged were discarded. Reads were aligned against IMGT to assign V, D and J genes, CDR3 length and insertions or deletions at six rearrangement sites. Within each subset, clonotype counts were normalized to sorted cell number, after which true diversity and Gini coefficients were computed with the tcR R package. The overlap coefficient, calculated on TCRB nucleotide sequences, was used to quantify repertoire sharing. As a proxy for the pre-selection repertoire, out-of-frame TCRB sequences from naive cells were analyzed. The table was pulled from immuneACCESS by TCRdb, which kept in-frame rearrangements only. Such tables lose some clones; where checked, under half of the loss comes from unresolved V genes, and the rest has no known cause. That table is the source of V, J and clone size, and D and trimming were worked out from the DNA. The table for this sample lists fewer than 350,000 clones; roughly 15% of them were counted only once. The ten largest clonotypes hold roughly 0.015% of the sample.

The paper as a whole reports these results and caveats: Type 1 diabetes patients showed a moderate but significant shortening of TCRB CDR3 length in all four CD4+ subsets. Because the HLA sub-analyses included only small numbers of individuals, any influence of HLA type on TCRB rearrangement was left unresolved. Fewer insertions and more nucleotide deletions at VDJ recombination sites were observed in patients with type 1 diabetes, implying thymic rearrangement abnormalities. PCR may preferentially amplify shorter templates, but because patient and control samples were amplified and corrected together, any resulting skew would affect both groups equally. Because cDNA rather than genomic DNA was sequenced, highly expressing activated cells could have been over-represented, although no difference in activation and CD3 levels was found between groups. Naive, central memory and regulatory TCRB repertoires appeared more similar among patients than among healthy donors.

The TCR comes from a man in his late teens or twenties with type 1 diabetes. Sequenced: naive CD4+ T cells from blood. The label giving this sample's cell subset or site can be read as: true naive CD4+ T cells. The rearranged segments are TRBV12-5 and TRBJ2-2, and perhaps TRBD1 as D gene, on 5 matching bases. The DNA sequence is as follows: TGTGCTAGTGGGGGGCCCACCGGGGAGCTGTTTTTT. The translation is CASGGPTGELFF.